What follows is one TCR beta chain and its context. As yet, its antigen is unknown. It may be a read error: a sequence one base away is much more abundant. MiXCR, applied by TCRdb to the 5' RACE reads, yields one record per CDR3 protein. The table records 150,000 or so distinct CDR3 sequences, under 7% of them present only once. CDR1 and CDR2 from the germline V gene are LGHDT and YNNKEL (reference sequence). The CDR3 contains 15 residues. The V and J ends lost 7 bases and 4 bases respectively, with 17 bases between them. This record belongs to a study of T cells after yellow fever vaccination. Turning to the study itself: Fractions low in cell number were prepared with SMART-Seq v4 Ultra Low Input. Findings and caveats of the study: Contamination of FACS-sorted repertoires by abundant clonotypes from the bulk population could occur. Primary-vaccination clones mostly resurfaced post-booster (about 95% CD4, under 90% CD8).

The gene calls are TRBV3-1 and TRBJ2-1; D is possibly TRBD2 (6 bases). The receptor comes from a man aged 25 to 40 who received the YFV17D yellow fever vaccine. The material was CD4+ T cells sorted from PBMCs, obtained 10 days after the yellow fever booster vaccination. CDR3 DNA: TGTGCCAGCACTCTGGTGGGACTTAGGTACAATGAGCAGTTCTTC. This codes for CASTLVGLRYNEQFF.